A selection of T cell receptor beta chains follows, all from one sample in a study of blood T cell repertoires in COVID-19. Clones were read by immunoSEQ multiplex PCR, and TCRdb kept only the in-frame ones, dropping some. The table lists 540,000 or so clones, approximately 88% of them singletons, with less than 9% in the top ten. The sample consisted of peripheral blood. These receptors came from a woman aged 50 to 60 with COVID-19, enrolled during active disease. The CDR3 runs from the conserved cysteine through the conserved F or W. Fields, in order: clone size, V gene, J gene, CDR3 protein. Clone sizes are given selectively: once, few, many, or a class where the clone is expanded.

clone size: NA
V gene: TRBV5-4
J gene: TRBJ2-1
CDR3 protein: CASSSGTATYNEQFF

clone size: NA
V gene: TRBV13
J gene: TRBJ1-1
CDR3 protein: CASSLQGAYTEAFF

clone size: NA
V gene: TRBV4-1
J gene: TRBJ2-2
CDR3 protein: CASSQPTSPRW

clone size: NA
V gene: TRBV18
J gene: TRBJ2-7
CDR3 protein: CASSPRQGRREQYF

clone size: NA
V gene: TRBV6-5
J gene: TRBJ1-2
CDR3 protein: CASRRSQGAWGYTF

clone size: NA
V gene: TRBV5-4
J gene: TRBJ2-3
CDR3 protein: CASSFDRRRDTQYF

clone size: NA
V gene: TRBV5-8
J gene: TRBJ2-1
CDR3 protein: CASSLEGQVNNEQFF

clone size: NA
V gene: TRBV27
J gene: TRBJ1-2
CDR3 protein: CASSGSGGGYTF

clone size: NA
V gene: TRBV11-2
J gene: TRBJ2-1
CDR3 protein: CASSVLTRDNEQFF

clone size: once
V gene: TRBV5-8
J gene: TRBJ1-6
CDR3 protein: CASSLVEGYNSPLHF

clone size: NA
V gene: TRBV27
J gene: TRBJ2-1
CDR3 protein: CASSLRDSFSSYNEQFF

clone size: NA
V gene: TRBV7-2
J gene: TRBJ2-3
CDR3 protein: CASSLSASRDTQYF

clone size: NA
V gene: TRBV7-7
J gene: TRBJ2-5
CDR3 protein: CASSLAGGFQETQYF

clone size: NA
V gene: TRBV9
J gene: TRBJ1-4
CDR3 protein: CASSGTGTGGIGEKLFF

clone size: NA
V gene: TRBV2
J gene: TRBJ1-2
CDR3 protein: CASSYRVEYGYTF

clone size: NA
V gene: TRBV5-4
J gene: TRBJ1-2
CDR3 protein: CASSLTGVDYGYTF

clone size: NA
V gene: TRBV27
J gene: TRBJ1-2
CDR3 protein: CASRYGQGRGGFYGYTF

clone size: once
V gene: TRBV19
J gene: TRBJ2-3
CDR3 protein: CASSITTGADTQYF

clone size: once
V gene: TRBV6-5
J gene: TRBJ1-2
CDR3 protein: CASTKERVNYGYTF

clone size: NA
V gene: TRBV28
J gene: TRBJ1-5
CDR3 protein: CASRKQGGEGQHF

clone size: NA
V gene: TRBV27
J gene: TRBJ2-3
CDR3 protein: CASSLVRADTQYF

clone size: NA
V gene: TRBV2
J gene: TRBJ2-5
CDR3 protein: CASSEFGQAHWTQYF

clone size: NA
V gene: TRBV5-1
J gene: TRBJ2-3
CDR3 protein: CASSTRQGGVDTQYF

clone size: NA
V gene: TRBV4-2
J gene: TRBJ1-1
CDR3 protein: CASSQVIQNTEAFF

clone size: NA
V gene: TRBV5-1
J gene: TRBJ1-1
CDR3 protein: CASSTGQGYTEAFF

clone size: NA
V gene: TRBV19
J gene: TRBJ1-4
CDR3 protein: CATFPTGAVYNEKLFF

clone size: NA
V gene: TRBV27
J gene: TRBJ2-1
CDR3 protein: CASSSGFNEQFF

clone size: NA
V gene: TRBV6-2/TRBV6-3
J gene: TRBJ2-3
CDR3 protein: CASSPLGGGPEYPTDTQYF

clone size: NA
V gene: TRBV7-2
J gene: TRBJ2-1
CDR3 protein: CASSQAIQGEQFF

clone size: NA
V gene: TRBV30
J gene: TRBJ1-2
CDR3 protein: CAWSRQGLFYGYTF

clone size: NA
V gene: TRBV24-1
J gene: TRBJ2-5
CDR3 protein: CATSDEGGQTQYF

clone size: NA
V gene: TRBV7-2
J gene: TRBJ2-1
CDR3 protein: CASSLVGTSGVGEQFF

clone size: NA
V gene: TRBV6-6
J gene: TRBJ2-7
CDR3 protein: CASSPPPDRTSSYEQYF

clone size: NA
V gene: TRBV27
J gene: TRBJ1-5
CDR3 protein: CASSLQGYNQPQHF

clone size: NA
V gene: TRBV7-8
J gene: TRBJ1-1
CDR3 protein: CASSLSREREAFF

clone size: NA
V gene: TRBV2
J gene: TRBJ2-6
CDR3 protein: CASRAGPLGSGANVLTF

clone size: NA
V gene: TRBV24-1
J gene: TRBJ2-7
CDR3 protein: CATSETGLYEQYF

clone size: NA
V gene: TRBV18
J gene: TRBJ2-3
CDR3 protein: CASSPDQVTDTQYF

clone size: NA
V gene: TRBV3-1/TRBV3-2
J gene: TRBJ2-1
CDR3 protein: CASSQDLRTLANNEQFF

clone size: NA
V gene: TRBV5-1
J gene: TRBJ1-6
CDR3 protein: CASSLETGSGSPLHF

clone size: NA
V gene: TRBV4-1
J gene: TRBJ2-5
CDR3 protein: CASSLTRRETQYF

clone size: NA
V gene: TRBV19
J gene: TRBJ1-5
CDR3 protein: CASSMTFQPQHF

clone size: NA
V gene: TRBV5-1
J gene: TRBJ2-6
CDR3 protein: CASSSSADSSGANVLTF

clone size: NA
V gene: TRBV12-3/TRBV12-4
J gene: TRBJ1-5
CDR3 protein: CASSRDRQQPQHF

clone size: NA
V gene: TRBV5-6
J gene: TRBJ1-2
CDR3 protein: CASSFTGGGYTF

clone size: NA
V gene: TRBV2
J gene: TRBJ2-1
CDR3 protein: CAGSGQSYNEQFF

clone size: few
V gene: TRBV10-1
J gene: TRBJ1-1
CDR3 protein: CASSPQLSTEAFF

clone size: NA
V gene: TRBV5-1
J gene: TRBJ2-7
CDR3 protein: CASSSTSGSSYEQYF

clone size: few
V gene: TRBV30
J gene: TRBJ1-3
CDR3 protein: CAWSLTVSGNTIYF

clone size: NA
V gene: TRBV5-4
J gene: TRBJ2-1
CDR3 protein: CASSPGLAGGRQFF

clone size: NA
V gene: TRBV10-2
J gene: TRBJ1-5
CDR3 protein: CASSEIGTGGFSNQPQHF

clone size: NA
V gene: TRBV7-8
J gene: TRBJ1-2
CDR3 protein: CASSRASVDRGLNYGYTF

clone size: NA
V gene: TRBV25-1
J gene: TRBJ1-2
CDR3 protein: CASSELKQGSYGYTF

clone size: few
V gene: TRBV7-3
J gene: TRBJ1-2
CDR3 protein: CASSLTSGGRNPHGYTF

clone size: NA
V gene: TRBV4-1
J gene: TRBJ1-2
CDR3 protein: CASSQDSVLQNYGYTF